Presented here are 16 T cell receptor beta chains from one specimen sequenced in a study of blood T cell repertoires in COVID-19. TCRdb's table, derived via immunoSEQ multiplex PCR, lists solely in-frame clones and lacks some. The table includes 200,000 or so clones, around three quarters detected once. Source material: peripheral blood. The receptors were gathered from a woman in her sixties or seventies with acute or convalescent COVID-19.

This sequence joins TRBV19 and TRBJ2-2; D may be TRBD2 (5 bases). This CDR3 comprises 16 residues. V dropped 4 bases and J dropped 2 bases, with 14 bases sitting between them. Per the germline V gene, CDR1 is LNHDA and CDR2 is SQIVND (reference sequence). The CDR3 loop reads CASSKPSGLNTGELFF. CDR3 in DNA: TGTGCCAGTAGTAAACCCAGCGGTCTAAACACCGGGGAGCTGTTTTTT.

The CDR3 nucleotides are TGTGCCAGCAGCGTAGGACAGGGGGCGAAAGGAAACACCATATATTTT. Protein product: CASSVGQGAKGNTIYF. The chain recombines TRBV9 with TRBJ1-3, with 10 bases fitting TRBD1. Germline V gives CDR1 SGDLS, CDR2 YYNGEE. Unmatched junction bases numbered 4, after V lost 0 bases and J lost 4 bases. The CDR3 runs 16 residues.

This chain links TRBV5-8 with TRBJ2-7, with D tentatively TRBD1 (6 bases). This CDR3 is 13 amino acids long. The germline CDR1 and CDR2 sequences are SGHTS and YDEGEE. V was cut by 5 bases and J by 2 bases, with 11 bases left in between. The CDR3 region has the DNA TGTGCCAGCAGAAAGACAGGTACCTACGAGCAGTACTTC. Protein: CASRKTGTYEQYF.

The genes are TRBV11-2 and TRBJ2-3; 7 bases are a match to TRBD2. Trimming took 4 bases from V and 1 from J; bases not matched to a gene: 5. Germline V gives CDR1 SGHAT, CDR2 FQNNGV. CDR3 length: 15 residues. The CDR3 sequence is CASSWGGIGTDTQYF. The CDR3 DNA is TGTGCCAGCAGCTGGGGGGGTATTGGCACAGATACGCAGTATTTT.

The CDR3 coding sequence is TGTGCCAGCAGCTTTAGGTTGACGGACAGGGCAAGCAATCAGCCCCAGCATTTT. Translation: CASSFRLTDRASNQPQHF. This chain joins TRBV7-9 and TRBJ1-5, with 8 bases that match TRBD1. The germline CDR1 and CDR2 sequences are SEHNR and FQNEAQ (reference sequence). Germline trimming cut 3 bases from V and 1 base from J; bases unmatched to any gene: 11. This CDR3 has 18 amino acids.

V gene TRBV7-6 combines with J gene TRBJ2-5; 10 positions agree with TRBD1. CDR1 and CDR2 from the germline V gene are SGHVS and FNYEAQ. The CDR3 has 16 amino acids. V shed 3 bases, J shed 5 bases, and the junction held 9 bases outside the gene matches. The CDR3 nucleotides read TGTGCCAGCAGCTTGGAGACAGGGGGCCTAACGGAGACCCAGTACTTC. Translated, it gives CASSLETGGLTETQYF.

V is TRBV7-2 and J is TRBJ2-1; 11 bases align to TRBD2. Germline-derived CDR1 and CDR2 are SGHTA and FQGNSA. The CDR3 length is 15 residues. J was trimmed by 4 bases and V by 6 bases; bases with no gene match: 5. The CDR3 loop is CASSSSGRSYNEQFF. DNA for the CDR3: TGTGCCAGCAGTTCTAGCGGGAGGTCTTACAATGAGCAGTTCTTC. Combining the CDR3 with reference TRBV7-2 and TRBJ2-1 gives the whole variable domain GAGVSQSPSNKVTEKGKDVELRCDPISGHTALYWYRQSLGQGLEFLIYFQGNSAPDKSGLPSDRFSAERTGGSVSTLTIQRTQQEDSAVYLCASSSSGRSYNEQFFGPGTRLTVL.

The V gene is TRBV5-6, the J gene TRBJ1-1, with 11 bases aligning to TRBD1. J was trimmed by 10 bases and V by 0 bases; bases with no gene match: 2. The CDR3 totals 13 residues. Germline V lookup: CDR1 SGHDT, CDR2 YYEEEE. As DNA, the CDR3 is TGTGCCAGCAGCTTGGCCGGGACAGGGGGAGCTTTCTTT. It encodes CASSLAGTGGAFF.

This clone came up a few times. The gene calls are TRBV29-1 and TRBJ2-1, with a tentative D call TRBD2 (5 bases). In germline, CDR1 is SQVTM, CDR2 ANQGSEA. Trimming shortened V by 0 bases and J by 8 bases, and 17 bases separated the two germline ends. This CDR3 region has 15 residues. DNA of the CDR3: TGCAGCGTTGAAGAAAGCGTTTCAGCGGTCGATGAGCAGTTCTTC. Amino acids: CSVEESVSAVDEQFF.

The V gene is TRBV18, the J gene TRBJ1-4; 7 bases fit TRBD1. The germline V gene has CDR1 KGHSH and CDR2 LQKENI. The CDR3 spans 15 residues. Germline trimming cut 2 bases from V and 5 bases from J; bases unmatched to any gene: 5. CDR3 region: CASSPDRVVNEKLFF. In DNA, the CDR3 is TGTGCCAGCTCACCAGACAGGGTAGTCAATGAAAAACTGTTTTTT.

The V call is TRBV19, the J call TRBJ2-5; 8 nucleotides line up with TRBD2. The trim removed 5 bases at V and 5 bases at J, leaving 7 bases unmatched. Germline lookup yields CDR1 LNHDA and CDR2 SQIVND (reference sequence). This CDR3 spans 14 amino acids. CDR3 DNA: TGTGCCAGTAGTTCCAGCGGGAGAGGGGAGACCCAGTACTTC. It specifies CASSSSGRGETQYF.

This chain links TRBV28 with TRBJ1-1, with D perhaps matching TRBD1 (5 bases). The CDR3 is 13 amino acids. The V and J ends lost 6 bases and 3 bases respectively, with 11 bases between them. Germline values: CDR1 MDHEN, CDR2 SYDVKM. The CDR3 DNA reads TGTGCCAGCAGGCTACAGGCGGACACTGAAGCTTTCTTT. Translation gives CASRLQADTEAFF.

The chain carries TRBV11-3 and TRBJ2-5; 8 bases match TRBD1. This CDR3 has 14 amino acids. The V segment lost 4 bases and the J segment 2 bases; nucleotides outside the gene matches: 3. Looked up from germline, CDR1 is SGHNT and CDR2 is YENEEA. The CDR3 bases are TGTGCCAGCAGCTCGAGGACAGGGCAAGAGACCCAGTACTTC. Amino acids: CASSSRTGQETQYF.

The J gene is TRBJ1-3, the V gene TRBV7-6; D is undetermined. CDR3 length: 16 residues. With 7 bases removed from V and 0 bases from J, the gap between germline ends came to 16 bases. Per the germline V gene, CDR1 is SGHVS and CDR2 is FNYEAQ. The CDR3, as DNA: TGTGCCAGCACCCCGTTGGTCTCCTACTCTGGAAACACCATATATTTT. Its protein product is CASTPLVSYSGNTIYF.

The chain carries TRBV13 and TRBJ2-5; a weak D match, TRBD1 (6 bases). Germline-derived CDR1 and CDR2 are PRHDT and FYEKMQ (reference sequence). Trimming stripped 5 bases from V and 2 bases from J, with 12 bases between. This CDR3 contains 14 residues. Written as DNA, the CDR3 is TGTGCCAGCAGCCAGGGACAAACACAAGAGACCCAGTACTTC. Residues: CASSQGQTQETQYF. Full variable domain (missing parts from reference TRBV13 and TRBJ2-5): AAGVIQSPRHLIKEKRETATLKCYPIPRHDTVYWYQQGPGQDPQFLISFYEKMQSDKGSIPDRFSAQQFSDYHSELNMSSLELGDSALYFCASSQGQTQETQYFGPGTRLLVL.

This clone was counted a single time. Here the CDR3 reads CAWSSGLDASTDTQYF. The CDR3 bases are TGTGCCTGGAGTTCCGGACTAGACGCCTCCACAGATACGCAGTATTTT. The J gene is TRBJ2-3, the V gene TRBV30, with 7 bases lining up with TRBD2. This CDR3 is 16 amino acids long. Trimming removed 2 bases from V and 2 bases from J; junction bases left unmatched: 10. CDR1 and CDR2 from the germline V gene are GTSNPN and SVGIG (reference sequence).